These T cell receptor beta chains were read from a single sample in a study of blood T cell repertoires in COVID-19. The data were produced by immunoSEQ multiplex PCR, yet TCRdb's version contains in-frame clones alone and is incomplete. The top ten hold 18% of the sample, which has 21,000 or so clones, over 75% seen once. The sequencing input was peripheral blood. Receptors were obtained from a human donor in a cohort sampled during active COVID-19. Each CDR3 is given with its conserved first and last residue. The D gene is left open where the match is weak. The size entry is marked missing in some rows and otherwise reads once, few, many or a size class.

CDR3 protein: CASSIHRGLDYGYTF
CDR3 DNA: TGTGCCAGCAGCATACACAGGGGGCTAGACTATGGCTACACCTTC
D gene: TRBD1
V gene: TRBV27
J gene: TRBJ1-2
clone size: -

CDR3 protein: CASSFDRSNTEAFF
CDR3 DNA: TGTGCCAGCAGCTTTGACAGGTCGAACACTGAAGCTTTCTTT
D gene: -
V gene: TRBV7-8
J gene: TRBJ1-1
clone size: -

CDR3 protein: CASGLLAGLGDNEQFF
CDR3 DNA: TGTGCTAGTGGTTTGCTAGCGGGGCTCGGGGACAACGAGCAGTTCTTC
D gene: TRBD2
V gene: TRBV12-5
J gene: TRBJ2-1
clone size: -

CDR3 protein: CASSYQRGRSYEQYF
CDR3 DNA: TGTGCCAGCAGTTACCAGCGGGGGCGCTCCTACGAGCAGTACTTC
D gene: TRBD2
V gene: TRBV6-6
J gene: TRBJ2-7
clone size: once

CDR3 protein: CASSLRRDSRYEQYF
CDR3 DNA: TGTGCCAGCAGCTTGCGCCGGGACAGCCGATACGAGCAGTACTTC
D gene: TRBD1
V gene: TRBV11-3
J gene: TRBJ2-7
clone size: -

CDR3 protein: CASSQDRAGGPWGTDTQYF
CDR3 DNA: TGTGCCAGCAGCCAAGACAGAGCGGGGGGTCCTTGGGGCACAGATACGCAGTATTTT
D gene: TRBD2
V gene: TRBV4-2
J gene: TRBJ2-3
clone size: -

CDR3 protein: CASSQGPSSYEQYF
CDR3 DNA: TGTGCCAGCAGCCAGGGCCCGAGCTCCTACGAGCAGTACTTC
D gene: -
V gene: TRBV3-1/TRBV3-2
J gene: TRBJ2-7
clone size: few

CDR3 protein: CASSVLQGARTGELFF
CDR3 DNA: TGTGCCAGCAGCGTACTACAGGGGGCTCGGACCGGGGAGCTGTTTTTT
D gene: TRBD1
V gene: TRBV9
J gene: TRBJ2-2
clone size: -

CDR3 protein: CASSDSKGMGTDTQYF
CDR3 DNA: TGTGCCAGCAGTGACTCGAAGGGGATGGGCACAGATACGCAGTATTTT
D gene: -
V gene: TRBV6-4
J gene: TRBJ2-3
clone size: -

CDR3 protein: CAWSVAGSGNSPLHF
CDR3 DNA: TGTGCCTGGAGTGTAGCGGGTTCCGGTAATTCACCCCTCCACTTT
D gene: -
V gene: TRBV30
J gene: TRBJ1-6
clone size: -

CDR3 protein: CASSQDRTEGWETQYF
CDR3 DNA: TGCGCCAGCAGCCAAGACCGAACGGAGGGGTGGGAGACCCAGTACTTC
D gene: -
V gene: TRBV4-3
J gene: TRBJ2-5
clone size: -

CDR3 protein: CASTPSRIDYGYTF
CDR3 DNA: TGTGCCAGCACCCCATCCAGGATCGACTATGGCTACACCTTC
D gene: -
V gene: TRBV7-8
J gene: TRBJ1-2
clone size: once

CDR3 protein: CASSSGIVGSEPQHF
CDR3 DNA: TGTGCCAGTAGTTCAGGAATAGTGGGTTCGGAGCCCCAGCATTTT
D gene: -
V gene: TRBV19
J gene: TRBJ1-5
clone size: -

CDR3 protein: CASTSRIGTYEQYF
CDR3 DNA: TGTGCCAGCACCTCGAGGATAGGGACATACGAGCAGTACTTC
D gene: -
V gene: TRBV11-2
J gene: TRBJ2-7
clone size: -

CDR3 protein: CASSVEVRGNTEAFF
CDR3 DNA: TGTGCCAGCAGCGTAGAGGTAAGAGGGAACACTGAAGCTTTCTTT
D gene: -
V gene: TRBV9
J gene: TRBJ1-1
clone size: -

CDR3 protein: CSAIYREGQFF
CDR3 DNA: TGCAGTGCCATCTACAGGGAGGGGCAGTTCTTC
D gene: -
V gene: TRBV20-1
J gene: TRBJ2-1
clone size: -

CDR3 protein: CASSTWGGGNQPQHF
CDR3 DNA: TGTGCCAGTAGTACATGGGGCGGCGGCAATCAGCCCCAGCATTTT
D gene: -
V gene: TRBV19
J gene: TRBJ1-5
clone size: once

CDR3 protein: CASGIGYYNEQFF
CDR3 DNA: TGTGCTAGCGGGATCGGGTATTACAATGAGCAGTTCTTC
D gene: TRBD2
V gene: TRBV19
J gene: TRBJ2-1
clone size: -

CDR3 protein: CASSPPGVFEQYF
CDR3 DNA: TGTGCCAGCAGCCCCCCGGGGGTCTTCGAGCAGTACTTC
D gene: -
V gene: TRBV11-1
J gene: TRBJ2-7
clone size: -

CDR3 protein: CASSTDSIEQYF
CDR3 DNA: TGTGCCAGCAGCACAGACAGTATCGAGCAGTACTTC
D gene: -
V gene: TRBV7-2
J gene: TRBJ2-7
clone size: -

CDR3 protein: CASSLDSPTEAFF
CDR3 DNA: TGTGCCAGCAGCTTAGACAGTCCCACTGAAGCTTTCTTT
D gene: -
V gene: TRBV7-3
J gene: TRBJ1-1
clone size: -

CDR3 protein: CASSRGTGETLYEQYF
CDR3 DNA: TGCGCCAGCAGCAGAGGGACAGGGGAAACCCTCTACGAGCAGTACTTC
D gene: TRBD1
V gene: TRBV5-1
J gene: TRBJ2-7
clone size: few

CDR3 protein: CASSLDGQGIQPQHF
CDR3 DNA: TGCGCCAGCAGCTTGGACGGACAGGGAATTCAGCCCCAGCATTTT
D gene: TRBD1
V gene: TRBV5-1
J gene: TRBJ1-5
clone size: few

CDR3 protein: CASSRDPGQPLNEQFF
CDR3 DNA: TGTGCCAGTAGCAGGGATCCGGGACAGCCTCTCAATGAGCAGTTCTTC
D gene: TRBD1
V gene: TRBV19
J gene: TRBJ2-1
clone size: -

CDR3 protein: CASSMETRRDGNYEQYF
CDR3 DNA: TGCGCCAGCAGCATGGAAACGAGGAGGGACGGTAACTACGAGCAGTACTTC
D gene: -
V gene: TRBV5-1
J gene: TRBJ2-7
clone size: -

CDR3 protein: CASSRVTSGVPYEQYF
CDR3 DNA: TGTGCCAGCAGCCGAGTGACTAGCGGGGTCCCCTACGAGCAGTACTTC
D gene: TRBD2
V gene: TRBV3-1/TRBV3-2
J gene: TRBJ2-7
clone size: -

CDR3 protein: CASSLAGRGYTDTQYF
CDR3 DNA: TGTGCCAGCAGTTTAGCCGGCAGGGGCTACACAGATACGCAGTATTTT
D gene: -
V gene: TRBV27
J gene: TRBJ2-3
clone size: -

CDR3 protein: CATALQGLNLNTEAFF
CDR3 DNA: TGTGCCACCGCTCTGCAGGGGCTCAACCTGAACACTGAAGCTTTCTTT
D gene: -
V gene: TRBV5-6
J gene: TRBJ1-1
clone size: -

CDR3 protein: CASSLKHPGTGVTLLEGANVLTF
CDR3 DNA: TGTGCCAGCAGTCTGAAACACCCCGGGACAGGGGTAACTCTGTTGGAGGGGGCCAACGTCCTGACTTTC
D gene: TRBD1
V gene: TRBV6-6
J gene: TRBJ2-6
clone size: -

CDR3 protein: CASSHTPGQNTGELFF
CDR3 DNA: TGCGCCAGCAGCCACACACCGGGACAGAACACCGGGGAGCTGTTTTTT
D gene: -
V gene: TRBV4-1
J gene: TRBJ2-2
clone size: -

CDR3 protein: CASSIVQGPQHF
CDR3 DNA: TGTGCCAGTAGTATAGTCCAGGGGCCCCAGCATTTT
D gene: -
V gene: TRBV19
J gene: TRBJ1-5
clone size: few

CDR3 protein: CASRGDRLYNSPLHF
CDR3 DNA: TGTGCCAGCAGGGGGGACAGACTTTATAATTCACCCCTCCACTTT
D gene: TRBD1
V gene: TRBV6-5
J gene: TRBJ1-6
clone size: -

CDR3 protein: CASSPDFTYQETQYF
CDR3 DNA: TGTGCCAGCAGCCCGGACTTTACGTACCAAGAGACCCAGTACTTC
D gene: -
V gene: TRBV7-2
J gene: TRBJ2-5
clone size: -

CDR3 protein: CASKGQGRTEAFF
CDR3 DNA: TGTGCCAGCAAAGGACAGGGGCGGACTGAAGCTTTCTTT
D gene: TRBD1
V gene: TRBV6-5
J gene: TRBJ1-1
clone size: -

CDR3 protein: CAWSVLGRGLTEAFF
CDR3 DNA: TGTGCCTGGAGTGTACTTGGCAGGGGGCTCACTGAAGCTTTCTTT
D gene: TRBD1
V gene: TRBV30
J gene: TRBJ1-1
clone size: -

CDR3 protein: CASSSPRTGKGTEAFF
CDR3 DNA: TGTGCCAGTAGTTCGCCACGGACAGGTAAGGGCACTGAAGCTTTCTTT
D gene: TRBD1
V gene: TRBV19
J gene: TRBJ1-1
clone size: -

CDR3 protein: CATRDRPYEQYF
CDR3 DNA: TGTGCCACTAGGGACAGACCATACGAGCAGTACTTC
D gene: TRBD1
V gene: TRBV10-3
J gene: TRBJ2-7
clone size: -

CDR3 protein: CASTNGAGEKLFF
CDR3 DNA: TGCGCCAGCACGAACGGAGCTGGGGAAAAACTGTTTTTT
D gene: -
V gene: TRBV10-1
J gene: TRBJ1-4
clone size: -

CDR3 protein: CASSQTPGQGASGYTF
CDR3 DNA: TGTGCCAGCAGCCAGACCCCGGGACAGGGGGCGAGTGGCTACACCTTC
D gene: TRBD1
V gene: TRBV3-1/TRBV3-2
J gene: TRBJ1-2
clone size: -

CDR3 protein: CASRPPGTANTEAFF
CDR3 DNA: TGTGCCAGCAGACCACCCGGGACAGCGAACACTGAAGCTTTCTTT
D gene: TRBD1
V gene: TRBV11-3
J gene: TRBJ1-1
clone size: -

CDR3 protein: CASSPWDRGEQYF
CDR3 DNA: TGTGCCAGCAGCCCCTGGGACAGGGGCGAGCAGTACTTC
D gene: TRBD1
V gene: TRBV11-2
J gene: TRBJ2-7
clone size: -

CDR3 protein: CASSFEGNTEAFF
CDR3 DNA: TGTGCCAGCAGCTTTGAGGGGAACACTGAAGCTTTCTTT
D gene: -
V gene: TRBV7-9
J gene: TRBJ1-1
clone size: -